Listed here are 9 T cell receptor beta chains from one sample, sequenced in a study of low-dose radiotherapy and immunotherapy resistance in tumors. Documented time point: before trial treatment. Alpha- and beta-chain coverage of first-strand cDNA came from TRAV- and TRBV-specific primers. TCRs were amplified for approximately 21 PCR cycles with a constant-region primer and V-primer adapter. TCRdb passed the reads through MiXCR, listing each CDR3 protein once. The table includes 65,000 to 100,000 distinct CDR3 sequences, 15% to 20% detected once. Here the sequenced sample was PBMCs, taken before treatment. Every receptor here comes from a male donor with prostate cancer.

This clonotype was counted at least ten times. The gene calls are TRBV7-2 and TRBJ2-2, with TRBD2 as a possible D gene (6 bases). Germline lookup yields CDR1 SGHTA and CDR2 FQGNSA. V gave up 4 bases and J gave up 5 bases, with 11 bases separating them. The length of the CDR3 is 14 residues. The CDR3 DNA sequence: TGTGCCAGCAGCTGGGGTCTAGCGACCGGGGAGCTGTTTTTT. It encodes CASSWGLATGELFF.

At least ten counts were recorded for this clonotype. The chain links TRBV12-5 to TRBJ1-5; perhaps TRBD1 as D (5 bases). The ends were cut back, 5 bases at V and 1 base at J, with 12 bases in the middle. The CDR3 extends over 15 amino acids. Germline V gives CDR1 LGHNT, CDR2 FRNRAP. The CDR3 here is CASGLRVDSNQPQHF. The CDR3 nucleotides read TGTGCTAGTGGTCTCAGGGTAGACAGCAATCAGCCCCAGCATTTT.

This clonotype was recorded many times. This rearrangement joins TRBV5-1 to TRBJ2-1; TRBD1 matches 9 bases. In germline, CDR1 is SGHRS, CDR2 YFSETQ. The V and J ends lost 0 bases and 6 bases, in that order; junction bases with no gene match: 4. There are 15 residues in the CDR3. CDR3 loop: CASSLAGTGINEQFF. Here the CDR3 DNA reads TGCGCCAGCAGCTTGGCTGGGACAGGGATCAATGAGCAGTTCTTC.

This clonotype was observed a handful of times. The rearrangement joins TRBV7-9 to TRBJ2-5; D uncertain. Germline loops: CDR1 SEHNR, CDR2 FQNEAQ (reference sequence). This CDR3 is built from 11 residues. V lost 6 bases and J 4 bases, leaving 6 bases between the germline ends. This CDR3 reads CASSSGETQYF. The CDR3 coding sequence is TGTGCCAGCAGTTCCGGAGAGACCCAGTACTTC.

This clonotype was detected many times. The CDR3 reads CATVSGSNQPQHF. CDR3 sequence (DNA): TGTGCCACCGTTTCGGGGAGTAATCAGCCCCAGCATTTT. The chain has TRBV19 and TRBJ1-5; D uncertain. V dropped 10 bases and J dropped 4 bases, with 14 bases sitting between them. Germline V lookup: CDR1 LNHDA, CDR2 SQIVND (reference sequence). The CDR3 consists of 13 residues.

There are many counts of this clonotype. V is TRBV19 and J is TRBJ2-5; weak D call: TRBD2 (5 bases). Between the trimmed V and J ends, which lost 2 bases and 2 bases, there was a span of 12 bases. CDR3 length equals 15 residues. CDR1 LNHDA and CDR2 SQIVND come from the germline V gene (reference sequence). The CDR3 is CASSITRTWQETQYF. The CDR3, as DNA: TGTGCCAGTAGTATAACTAGGACCTGGCAAGAGACCCAGTACTTC.

This rearrangement joins TRBV4-2 to TRBJ2-7; the match to TRBD2 covers 8 bases. CDR3 length: 16 residues. CDR1 is LGHNA, CDR2 YNFKEQ, per germline. With 0 bases clipped from V and 4 bases from J, the junction kept 8 bases outside the gene matches. The CDR3 DNA follows: TGTGCCAGCAGCCAAGAGCTAGCGGGCTCTTCATACGAGCAGTACTTC. It is translated as CASSQELAGSSYEQYF.

This clonotype was seen at least ten times. This chain connects TRBV12-3 or TRBV12-4 to TRBJ2-2, with TRBD2 as a possible D gene (7 bases). This CDR3 is built from 14 residues. Trimming took off 8 bases at V and 8 bases at J, with 18 bases between the two ends. The CDR3 here is CASSILGGAGELFF. CDR3 DNA sequence: TGTGCCAGCTCAATCCTGGGGGGGGCGGGGGAGCTGTTTTTT.

This clonotype was picked up many times. V is TRBV30 and J is TRBJ1-2; 7 bases line up with TRBD1. Losses at the gene ends were 3 bases for V and 8 bases for J; bases not matched to a gene: 15. The V gene's germline CDR1 is GTSNPN and CDR2 SVGIG (reference sequence). The CDR3 is made up of 15 amino acids. CDR3 in DNA: TGTGCCTGGAGAGAAAAACGGGACAGCCCCTCAGGCTACACCTTC. This gives the protein CAWREKRDSPSGYTF.